The clone carrying this T cell receptor beta chain was recorded a few times. TCRdb re-derived calls from the 5' RACE reads in MiXCR, one entry per CDR3 protein. There are roughly 770,000 distinct CDR3 sequences in the sample; around a sixth occur only once, and around 13% lies in the top ten. The data are from a study of identical twins. Trimming shortened V by 3 bases and J by 7 bases, and 18 bases separated the two germline ends. The CDR3 runs 15 residues. These same data were also listed under a study on T cells expressing NK-cell markers. That source adds: For a handful of donors, these clonotypes were likewise the leading ones in the CD3+CD56-NKG2C+ fraction.

The chain uses TRBV12-3 or TRBV12-4 and TRBJ2-5; TRBD1 might be the D (6 bases). The origin of this receptor is a woman under 30 in good health. Sequencing was performed on PBMCs. CDR3 nucleotide sequence: TGTGCCAGCAGTTTTGGTCCCCCAGGGGTCGGGACCCAGTACTTC. Its protein product is CASSFGPPGVGTQYF.